Below, 26 T cell receptor beta chains from the same sample are listed, as sequenced in a study of T-cell reconstitution after alpha-beta-depleted transplantation in children (dated by TCRdb to 2016 to 2017). Libraries were prepared through PCR. The listed sequencing device is Illumina HiSeq 2500. TCR libraries were prepared with molecular barcoding, using unique molecular identifiers to normalize TCRbeta repertoire quantification. Starting from the raw public reads, TCRdb applied fastp trimming at Q25, assembled clones with MiXCR and retained in-frame beta chains. All rows with the same CDR3 protein become a single entry with the most common DNA and genes. Present in this sample are a few hundred thousand distinct CDR3 sequences, around 13% of which were seen just once. The top ten hold about 2.2% of the sample. The label giving this sample's treatment or condition can be read as: allogeneic hematopoietic cell transplantation with graft depleted of TCRalphabeta T cells and CD19 B cells.

Here the sequenced sample was PBMCs, mostly from graft donor cells, taken 360 days after TCRalphabeta/CD19-depleted stem cell transplant. Every receptor here comes from a male patient younger than 18 who had a stem cell transplant for acute myeloid leukemia, so the T cells may come from the graft donor.

This clonotype has more than one count but fewer than ten. The chain couples TRBV28 to TRBJ2-5, with 12 positions matching TRBD1. The CDR3 sequence is 15 residues long. V shed 3 bases and J 5 bases; nucleotides not matched to a gene: 4. Per the germline V gene, CDR1 is MDHEN and CDR2 is SYDVKM. The DNA for the CDR3 is TGTGCCAGCAGTTTCAGGGACAGGGGGCTGGAGACCCAGTACTTC. Translating gives CASSFRDRGLETQYF.

This clonotype was seen at least ten times. This chain links TRBV29-1 with TRBJ2-5, with D possibly matching TRBD1 (6 bases). Trimming took off 3 bases at V and 4 bases at J, with 18 bases between the two ends. There are 15 residues in the CDR3. CDR1 is SQVTM and CDR2 is ANQGSEA in the germline V gene. The CDR3 loop is CSVEPGVGFGETQYF. The CDR3 bases are TGCAGCGTTGAGCCAGGGGTAGGGTTTGGAGAGACCCAGTACTTC.

This clonotype occurred many times. The V and J genes are TRBV9 and TRBJ2-1; D uncertain. The germline V gene encodes CDR1 SGDLS and CDR2 YYNGEE. Trimming took 4 bases from V and 6 from J, leaving 8 bases between them. This CDR3 is built from 12 residues. CDR3 protein: CASSRTLNEQFF. The CDR3 DNA sequence: TGTGCCAGCAGCCGAACCCTCAATGAGCAGTTCTTC. Drawing the rest from reference TRBV9 and TRBJ2-1, the complete variable domain is DSGVTQTPKHLITATGQRVTLRCSPRSGDLSVYWYQQSLDQGLQFLIQYYNGEERAKGNILERFSAQQFPDLHSELNLSSLELGDSALYFCASSRTLNEQFFGPGTRLTVL.

This clonotype occurred many times. V usage is TRBV29-1 and J usage is TRBJ2-5; D gene ambiguous. V dropped 4 bases and J dropped 5 bases, with 5 bases sitting between them. The V gene's germline CDR1 is SQVTM and CDR2 ANQGSEA. The CDR3 extends over 10 amino acids. The CDR3 spells CSVARETQYF. CDR3 bases: TGCAGCGTTGCCCGGGAGACCCAGTACTTC.

This clonotype was seen a few times. V gene TRBV6-2 or TRBV6-3 combines with J gene TRBJ2-2; 9 nucleotides match TRBD2. Germline CDR1 MNHEY, CDR2 SVGEGT. The CDR3 is 17 amino acids. V shed 2 bases, J shed 3 bases, and the junction held 7 bases outside the gene matches. CDR3 coding DNA: TGTGCCAGCAGTTACAGAGGACTAGCGCGGGACACCGGGGAGCTGTTTTTT. This codes for CASSYRGLARDTGELFF.

V usage is TRBV7-9 and J usage is TRBJ2-1, with 10 bases lining up with TRBD1. Unmatched junction bases numbered 6, after V lost 2 bases and J lost 8 bases. The CDR3 contains 15 residues. The germline V gene encodes CDR1 SEHNR and CDR2 FQNEAQ (reference sequence). The CDR3 is CASSLRQGAVDEQFF. DNA of the CDR3: TGTGCCAGCAGCTTAAGACAGGGGGCTGTAGATGAGCAGTTCTTC. Together with reference TRBV7-9 and TRBJ2-1, the CDR3 gives the full variable domain: DTGVSQNPRHKITKRGQNVTFRCDPISEHNRLYWYRQTLGQGPEFLTYFQNEAQLEKSRLLSDRFSAERPKGSFSTLEIQRTEQGDSAMYLCASSLRQGAVDEQFFGPGTRLTVL.

This clonotype turned up a few times. The rearrangement joins TRBV5-1 to TRBJ2-7, with 14 bases matching TRBD2. Trimming removed 3 bases from V and 3 bases from J; junction bases left unmatched: 8. The germline CDR1 and CDR2 sequences are SGHRS and YFSETQ. This CDR3 is built from 17 residues. Here the CDR3 reads CASSWAGTSGSIYEQYF. CDR3 sequence (DNA): TGCGCCAGCAGCTGGGCGGGGACTAGCGGGAGTATCTACGAGCAGTACTTC.

In its sample, this clonotype was seen a few times. The chain has TRBV29-1 and TRBJ2-3; tentatively, D is TRBD2 (6 bases). CDR1 and CDR2 (germline): SQVTM, ANQGSEA. V was pared by 6 bases and J by 7 bases, with 17 bases between. The CDR3 length is 13 residues. CDR3 coding DNA: TGCAGCGTCCAACGGGAGTCTCAAAATACGCAGTATTTT. Its protein product is CSVQRESQNTQYF.

V usage is TRBV18 and J usage is TRBJ2-7; 10 nucleotides match TRBD2. CDR1 and CDR2 (germline): KGHSH, LQKENI. V was clipped by 0 bases and J by 5 bases; unmatched bases: 10. This CDR3 comprises 17 residues. In nucleotides, the CDR3 is TGTGCCAGCTCACCACCGGTCCTAGCGGGAGCTATGGACGAGCAGTACTTC. This gives the protein CASSPPVLAGAMDEQYF.

This clonotype was observed a handful of times. The CDR3 reads CSARDRDEQYF. The CDR3 DNA is TGCAGTGCTAGAGATAGGGACGAGCAGTACTTC. The rearrangement joins TRBV20-1 to TRBJ2-7; no clear D. The germline V gene has CDR1 DFQATT and CDR2 SNEGSKA (reference sequence). This CDR3 contains 11 residues. V lost 0 bases, J lost 5 bases, and 5 bases lay in between.

The J gene is TRBJ2-1, the V gene TRBV12-3 or TRBV12-4, with D uncertain. This CDR3 is 16 amino acids long. V lost 2 bases to trimming and J lost 0 bases, with 11 bases between them. CDR3 residues: CASSLQVSSSYNEQFF. CDR3 nucleotide sequence: TGTGCCAGCAGTTTACAGGTGTCTAGCTCCTACAATGAGCAGTTCTTC.

This clonotype has ten or more counts. The gene calls are TRBV6-5 and TRBJ2-3; tentative D call: TRBD1 (6 bases). The germline gives CDR1 MNHEY, CDR2 SVGAGI. The germline V and J ends were trimmed by 4 bases and 8 bases, with 10 bases remaining between them. The CDR3 runs 12 residues. The CDR3 here is CASSLTGITQYF. CDR3 in DNA: TGTGCCAGCAGTTTAACAGGGATTACGCAGTATTTT.

This clonotype has only a few counts. This chain uses TRBV4-3 with TRBJ2-2, with 8 bases that match TRBD1. This CDR3 is built from 17 residues. J was trimmed by 0 bases and V by 1 base; bases with no gene match: 4. In germline, CDR1 is LGHNA, CDR2 YSLEER. The CDR3 sequence: CASSQGLDRANTGELFF. The CDR3 nucleotides are TGCGCCAGCAGCCAAGGGTTGGACAGGGCGAACACCGGGGAGCTGTTTTTT.

This clonotype was recorded a few times. This chain uses TRBV7-2 with TRBJ2-3; D is perhaps TRBD1 or TRBD2 (5 bases each). Germline CDR1 reads SGHTA; CDR2 reads FQGNSA. This CDR3 spans 17 amino acids. V was pared by 0 bases and J by 2 bases, with 15 bases between. The CDR3 sequence is CASSLAPPGTPTDTQYF. In DNA form, the CDR3 reads TGTGCCAGCAGCTTAGCTCCCCCAGGGACCCCCACAGATACGCAGTATTTT.

The chain couples TRBV2 to TRBJ2-1; 7 positions agree with TRBD1. From germline, CDR1 is SNHLY and CDR2 FYNNEI. The CDR3 totals 13 residues. V shed 7 bases, J shed 5 bases, and the junction held 5 bases outside the gene matches. The CDR3 loop is CASTRDRNNEQFF. DNA of the CDR3: TGTGCCAGCACCCGGGACAGAAACAATGAGCAGTTCTTC.

This clonotype was observed a handful of times. This chain connects TRBV25-1 to TRBJ2-7; TRBD2 agrees at 8 bases. This CDR3 comprises 17 residues. The V gene's germline CDR1 is MGHDK and CDR2 SYGVNS. The ends lost 4 bases at V and 1 base at J; junction bases unmatched: 12. The CDR3 sequence is CASSATTSGTYSYEQYF. DNA of the CDR3: TGTGCCAGCAGTGCGACTACTAGCGGAACGTATTCCTACGAGCAGTACTTC.

The CDR3 here is CASSTSQTQAGVRTYEQYF. In DNA, the CDR3 is TGTGCCAGCAGCACTAGCCAAACCCAGGCGGGAGTAAGAACCTACGAGCAGTACTTC. V and J are TRBV7-2 and TRBJ2-7, with TRBD2 matching 7 bases. Germline CDR1 is SGHTA and CDR2 is FQGNSA. The CDR3 is 19 amino acids. After removal of 5 bases from V and 2 bases from J, the junction contained 21 bases not matched to a gene.

The V and J genes are TRBV29-1 and TRBJ1-4; TRBD1 aligns across 7 bases. Trimming took 6 bases from V and 7 from J; bases not matched to a gene: 8. The CDR3 runs 13 residues. Germline-derived CDR1 and CDR2 are SQVTM and ANQGSEA. CDR3 loop: CSVEQGYGEKLFF. CDR3 sequence (DNA): TGCAGCGTCGAACAGGGGTACGGTGAAAAACTGTTTTTT.

The chain is built from TRBV19 and TRBJ2-1, with D tentatively TRBD2 (6 bases). The CDR3 totals 17 residues. With 5 bases removed from V and 4 bases from J, the gap between germline ends came to 21 bases. The germline CDR1 and CDR2 sequences are LNHDA and SQIVND (reference sequence). Here the CDR3 reads CASSGGTSFGSYNEQFF. In DNA form, the CDR3 reads TGTGCCAGTAGTGGCGGGACGAGTTTCGGGTCATACAATGAGCAGTTCTTC.

The rearrangement joins TRBV15 to TRBJ1-2, with D unclear. The germline gives CDR1 LNHNV, CDR2 YYDKDF (reference sequence). The CDR3 totals 13 residues. The V gene lost 2 bases and the J gene lost 8 bases, with 12 bases spanning the gap. The CDR3 is CATSRSTAIGYTF. CDR3 DNA: TGTGCCACCAGCAGATCCACGGCGATAGGCTACACCTTC.

This clonotype was observed a few times. This chain links TRBV24-1 with TRBJ2-1; 9 nucleotides line up with TRBD1. In germline, CDR1 is KGHDR, CDR2 SFDVKD. The CDR3 is 15 residues long. J was trimmed by 15 bases and V by 4 bases; bases with no gene match: 15. The CDR3, as DNA: TGTGCCACCAGTGACCGCGGACAGGGGAGTTTTCTGTGGTTCTTC. This codes for CATSDRGQGSFLWFF.

This clonotype was observed many times. The gene calls are TRBV29-1 and TRBJ2-1, with 7 positions matching TRBD2. This CDR3 has 14 amino acids. CDR1 and CDR2 (germline): SQVTM, ANQGSEA. V lost 8 bases and J lost 5; bases outside the gene matches: 12. CDR3 nucleotide sequence: TGCAGCTCCCGGGGCGGGAGCGGGGACAATGAGCAGTTCTTC. Translating gives CSSRGGSGDNEQFF.

In its sample, this clonotype was seen a few times. The genes are TRBV25-1 and TRBJ2-1; 7 nucleotides align to TRBD2. CDR1 MGHDK and CDR2 SYGVNS come from the germline V gene. V lost 1 base, J lost 14 bases, and 11 bases stayed unmatched. The length of the CDR3 is 14 residues. The CDR3 coding sequence is TGTGCCAGCAGTGAATCACTAGCGACCCCGAAGAAGTTCTTC. Translation gives CASSESLATPKKFF.

This clonotype was seen a handful of times. The rearrangement uses TRBV19 and TRBJ2-3; the D call may be TRBD1 or TRBD2 (5 bases each). This CDR3 region has 15 residues. Trimming left V 2 bases short and J 8 bases short, with 17 bases between. Germline CDR1 and CDR2: LNHDA and SQIVND (reference sequence). The CDR3 nucleotides are TGTGCCAGTAGTATAAGGGGACGGTCCCCAGGTACGCAGTATTTT. Translated, it gives CASSIRGRSPGTQYF.

The chain uses TRBV11-2 and TRBJ2-1; no firm D call. The V end was cut by 0 bases, the J end by 4 bases, with 10 bases between. The CDR3 has 15 amino acids. CDR1 SGHAT and CDR2 FQNNGV come from the germline V gene. Here the CDR3 DNA reads TGTGCCAGCAGCTTAGAATGGACCAAATACAATGAGCAGTTCTTC. Translating gives CASSLEWTKYNEQFF.

This clonotype was found many times. The chain couples TRBV28 to TRBJ2-2; tentatively, D is TRBD1 (6 bases). From germline, CDR1 is MDHEN and CDR2 SYDVKM. This CDR3 comprises 16 residues. V was clipped by 1 base and J by 3 bases, with 12 bases between them. This CDR3 reads CASSLYGAGDTGELFF. The DNA for the CDR3 is TGTGCCAGCAGTTTATACGGGGCAGGGGACACCGGGGAGCTGTTTTTT. The variable domain in full, completed from reference TRBV28 and TRBJ2-2, reads DVKVTQSSRYLVKRTGEKVFLECVQDMDHENMFWYRQDPGLGLRLIYFSYDVKMKEKGDIPEGYSVSREKKERFSLILESASTNQTSMYLCASSLYGAGDTGELFFGEGSRLTVL.